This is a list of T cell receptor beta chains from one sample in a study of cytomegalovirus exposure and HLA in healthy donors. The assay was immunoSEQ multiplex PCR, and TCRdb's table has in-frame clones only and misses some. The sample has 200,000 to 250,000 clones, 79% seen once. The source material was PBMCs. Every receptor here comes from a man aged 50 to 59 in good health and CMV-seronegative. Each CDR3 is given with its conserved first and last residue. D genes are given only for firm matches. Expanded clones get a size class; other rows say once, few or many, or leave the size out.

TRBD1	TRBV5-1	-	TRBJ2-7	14	CASSSGQGTDEQYF	TGCGCCAGCAGCTCGGGACAGGGGACTGACGAGCAGTACTTC
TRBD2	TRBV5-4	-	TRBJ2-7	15	CASSLVTSGTYEQYF	TGTGCCAGCAGCTTGGTAACTAGCGGGACCTACGAGCAGTACTTC
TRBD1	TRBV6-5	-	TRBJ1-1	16	CASSYSSGTGNTEAFF	TGTGCCAGCAGTTACTCATCCGGGACAGGGAACACTGAAGCTTTCTTT
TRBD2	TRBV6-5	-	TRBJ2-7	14	CASSLLAGVGEQYF	TGTGCCAGCAGTTTGCTAGCGGGAGTAGGCGAGCAGTACTTC
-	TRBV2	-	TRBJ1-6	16	CASSPFHSSYNSPLHF	TGTGCCAGCAGCCCATTCCATAGCTCCTATAATTCACCCCTCCACTTT
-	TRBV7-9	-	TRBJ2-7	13	CASSSATPYEQYF	TGTGCCAGCAGTTCCGCAACTCCCTACGAGCAGTACTTC
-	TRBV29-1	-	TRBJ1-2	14	CSVEGSRGGYGYTF	TGCAGCGTTGAAGGCTCCAGGGGAGGGTATGGCTACACCTTC
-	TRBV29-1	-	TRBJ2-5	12	CSALGGQETQYF	TGCAGCGCCCTAGGGGGACAAGAGACCCAGTACTTC
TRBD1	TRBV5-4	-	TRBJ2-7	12	CASSPGGNEQYF	TGTGCCAGCAGCCCAGGGGGCAACGAGCAGTACTTC
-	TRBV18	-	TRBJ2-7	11	CASSPGGEQYF	TGTGCCAGCTCACCAGGAGGCGAGCAGTACTTC
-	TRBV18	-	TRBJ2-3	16	CASSPLGQGFTDTQYF	TGTGCCAGCTCACCACTTGGACAAGGATTCACAGATACGCAGTATTTT
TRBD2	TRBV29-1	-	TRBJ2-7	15	CSVKLSGRAEYEQYF	TGCAGCGTTAAACTGAGCGGGAGGGCCGAGTACGAGCAGTACTTC
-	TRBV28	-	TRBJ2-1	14	CATLDPGAGNEQFF	TGTGCCACCTTGGATCCGGGAGCGGGCAATGAGCAGTTCTTC
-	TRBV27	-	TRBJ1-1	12	CASSYRTDEAFF	TGTGCCAGCAGTTACCGGACAGATGAAGCTTTCTTT
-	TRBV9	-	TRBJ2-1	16	CASSAGTSNSYNEQFF	TGTGCCAGCAGTGCCGGGACATCTAACTCCTACAATGAGCAGTTCTTC
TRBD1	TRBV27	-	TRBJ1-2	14	CASAISGTGYGYTF	TGTGCCAGCGCCATTTCCGGGACAGGCTATGGCTACACCTTC
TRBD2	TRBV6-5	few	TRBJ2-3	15	CASRSREAGADTQYF	TGTGCCAGCAGATCTCGGGAGGCCGGGGCAGATACGCAGTATTTT
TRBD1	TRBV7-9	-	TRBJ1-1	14	CASSWTGVRTEAFF	TGTGCCAGCAGCTGGACAGGGGTTCGCACTGAAGCTTTCTTT
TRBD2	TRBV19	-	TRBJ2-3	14	CASRLAGVKDTQYF	TGTGCCAGTCGTCTAGCGGGAGTAAAAGATACGCAGTATTTT
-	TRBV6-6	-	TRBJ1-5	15	CASSYFRTDDQPQHF	TGTGCCAGCAGTTACTTTCGGACAGATGATCAGCCCCAGCATTTT
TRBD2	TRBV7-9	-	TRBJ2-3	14	CASSGEGLTDTQYF	TGTGCCAGCAGCGGGGAGGGACTCACAGATACGCAGTATTTT
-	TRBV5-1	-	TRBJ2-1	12	CASTYSGNEQFF	TGCGCCAGCACCTATAGCGGAAATGAGCAGTTCTTC
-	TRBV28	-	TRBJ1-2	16	CASSLSSSPVVYGYTF	TGTGCCAGCAGTTTATCGAGTTCCCCCGTGGTCTATGGCTACACCTTC
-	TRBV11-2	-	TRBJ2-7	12	CASSDSSYEQYF	TGTGCCAGCAGCGATAGCTCCTACGAGCAGTACTTC
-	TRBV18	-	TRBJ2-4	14	CASSPELAKNIQYF	TGTGCCAGCTCACCGGAGTTAGCCAAAAACATTCAGTACTTC
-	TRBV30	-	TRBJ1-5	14	CAWSVQNSNQPQHF	TGTGCCTGGAGTGTACAAAATAGCAATCAGCCCCAGCATTTT
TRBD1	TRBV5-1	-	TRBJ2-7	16	CASSLAGQGRGYEQYF	TGCGCCAGCAGCTTGGCCGGACAGGGTCGGGGCTACGAGCAGTACTTC
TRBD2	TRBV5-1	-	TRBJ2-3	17	CANSLGMSGSTGDTQYF	TGCGCCAACAGCTTAGGAATGAGCGGGAGCACAGGAGATACGCAGTATTTT
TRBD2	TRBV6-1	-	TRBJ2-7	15	CASTLGTSGNNEQYF	TGTGCCAGCACTTTGGGGACTAGCGGGAATAACGAGCAGTACTTC
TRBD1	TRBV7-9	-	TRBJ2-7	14	CASSRGGLEYEQYF	TGTGCCAGCAGCCGAGGGGGCCTGGAGTACGAGCAGTACTTC
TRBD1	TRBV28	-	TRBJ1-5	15	CASSYQDRVNQPQHF	TGTGCCAGCAGTTATCAGGACAGGGTCAATCAGCCCCAGCATTTT
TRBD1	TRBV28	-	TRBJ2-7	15	CASSSATGGDYEQYF	TGTGCCAGCAGTTCTGCGACAGGGGGAGACTACGAGCAGTACTTC